The 6 T cell receptor beta chains below all came from one sample that was sequenced in a study of cytomegalovirus exposure and HLA in healthy donors (dated by TCRdb to 2017 to 2019). Libraries were prepared through the immunoSEQ multiplex PCR assay. The multiplex PCR relied on a mix of 60 forward primers for TCR Vbeta segments and 13 reverse primers for TCR Jbeta segments. TCRdb mirrors the immuneACCESS table, restricted to in-frame sequences. Some clones are absent from its copies; in checked studies, under half trace to an unresolved V gene, and the reason for the others is unknown. This sample lists about 150,000 clones; around 79% were detected once. 1.5% to 2% of the sample is taken by the ten largest. Sequencing was done on a sample of PBMCs. Every receptor here comes from a woman aged 30 to 39 in good health and CMV-seronegative.

This clone was recorded a few times. The V call is TRBV11-3, the J call TRBJ1-1, with D possibly being TRBD1 (5 bases). Looked up from germline, CDR1 is SGHNT and CDR2 is YENEEA. V was shortened by 5 bases and J by 10 bases, with 20 bases between the two germline ends. The CDR3 runs 14 residues. The CDR3 DNA reads as TGTGCCAGCAGCCCGAGGGGAAGGAGGGTCCCAGCTTTCTTT. Residues: CASSPRGRRVPAFF.

The rearrangement joins TRBV5-4 to TRBJ2-7, with D tentatively TRBD2 (5 bases). CDR3 length: 14 amino acids. V was clipped by 2 bases and J by 6 bases, with 15 bases between them. Germline values: CDR1 SGHNT, CDR2 YYREEE (reference sequence). The CDR3 spells CASSFGVGGSEQYF. The CDR3 DNA reads as TGTGCCAGCAGCTTCGGGGTCGGTGGGAGCGAGCAGTACTTC.

The chain has TRBV6-5 and TRBJ2-1; D might be TRBD1 (6 bases). In germline, CDR1 is MNHEY, CDR2 SVGAGI. Trimming removed 0 bases from V and 7 bases from J, with 16 bases in between. The CDR3 length is 16 residues. CDR3 nucleotide sequence: TGTGCCAGCAGTTACTCTAGGGCAGGGGTGCCGAATGAGCAGTTCTTC. The encoded protein is CASSYSRAGVPNEQFF.

The gene calls are TRBV5-1 and TRBJ1-6, with D possibly being TRBD1 (5 bases). Germline lookup yields CDR1 SGHRS and CDR2 YFSETQ. V dropped 4 bases and J dropped 14 bases, with 13 bases sitting between them. The CDR3 is 12 amino acids. The CDR3 region is CASSPRGESLHF. CDR3 DNA sequence: TGCGCCAGCAGCCCACGGGGGGAATCCCTCCACTTT.

The CDR3 region is CASSRQGVETQYF. CDR3 DNA: TGTGCCAGCAGCCGACAGGGGGTTGAGACCCAGTACTTC. The chain joins TRBV7-2 to TRBJ2-5; 9 nucleotides match TRBD1. Germline V gene lookup returns CDR1 SGHTA and CDR2 FQGNSA. The CDR3 length is 13 residues. Unmatched junction bases numbered 3, after V lost 5 bases and J lost 5 bases.

The rearrangement links TRBV27 to TRBJ2-7; 10 nucleotides match TRBD2. The J segment lost 5 bases and the V segment lost 8 bases, leaving 18 bases of the junction unmatched. Germline CDR1 and CDR2: MNHEY and SMNVEV (reference sequence). The CDR3 has 17 amino acids. The CDR3 sequence is CASLRRASGGAGDEQYF. The DNA of the CDR3 is TGTGCCAGCCTTCGGCGGGCCAGCGGGGGGGCCGGGGACGAGCAGTACTTC.